These 27 T cell receptor beta chains originate from one sample sequenced in a study of blood T cell repertoires in COVID-19. The method was immunoSEQ multiplex PCR; TCRdb's version includes in-frame clones alone and lacks a portion of them. The sample holds some 11,000 clones, approximately 91% seen once. The sequencing sample was made of peripheral blood. The receptor source for this set is an older woman with active COVID-19.

The rearrangement uses TRBV3-1 (or the pseudogene TRBV3-2) and TRBJ2-5, with 8 nucleotides matching TRBD2. V dropped 4 bases and J dropped 4; count of bases not matched to a gene: 5. Germline V gene lookup returns CDR1 LGHDT and CDR2 YNNKEL (reference sequence). The CDR3 is made up of 14 amino acids. The CDR3 region is CASSPGLAAETQYF. CDR3 sequence (DNA): TGTGCCAGCAGCCCTGGACTAGCTGCAGAGACCCAGTACTTC.

Details on this clone: Distinct nucleotide sequences in the sample also encode this CDR3. This sequence joins TRBV28 and TRBJ1-1; 11 positions agree with TRBD1. The CDR3 has 16 amino acids. Looked up from germline, CDR1 is MDHEN and CDR2 is SYDVKM. The V gene end was trimmed by 6 bases and the J gene end by 4 bases; junction bases not matched to a gene: 10. The CDR3: CASSPPRGTGGTEAFF. CDR3 coding DNA: TGTGCCAGCAGCCCCCCGCGTGGGACAGGGGGCACTGAAGCTTTCTTT.

V usage is TRBV6-4 and J usage is TRBJ2-2; D gene unclear. Germline values: CDR1 MRHNA, CDR2 SNTAGT. V was cut by 5 bases and J by 6 bases, with 10 bases left in between. This CDR3 comprises 13 residues. The CDR3 here is CASSSTSAGELFF. The CDR3 DNA reads as TGTGCCAGCAGTTCAACGTCGGCCGGGGAGCTGTTTTTT.

The chain has TRBV5-4 and TRBJ2-4; TRBD2 aligns across 10 bases. The V and J ends lost 2 bases and 8 bases, in that order; junction bases with no gene match: 7. The CDR3 spans 15 residues. Germline V gene lookup returns CDR1 SGHNT and CDR2 YYREEE (reference sequence). The CDR3 loop is CASSFSGRLVDIQYF. CDR3 sequence (DNA): TGTGCCAGCAGCTTTAGCGGGAGGTTGGTGGACATTCAGTACTTC.

This clone was observed a single time. CDR3 protein: CATSDPGQGSTDTQYF. CDR3 DNA sequence: TGTGCCACCAGTGATCCGGGACAGGGAAGCACAGATACGCAGTATTTT. The chain combines TRBV24-1 with TRBJ2-3, with 9 bases aligning to TRBD1. V dropped 3 bases and J dropped 0; count of bases not matched to a gene: 3. CDR1 is KGHDR, CDR2 SFDVKD, per germline. This CDR3 has 16 residues.

DNA of the CDR3: TGTGCCACCAGGAACATCCTCTCATCTAAAAACATTCAGTACTTC. This codes for CATRNILSSKNIQYF. The chain carries TRBV24-1 and TRBJ2-4; D is undetermined. Trimming removed 7 bases from V and 4 bases from J, with 16 bases in between. The CDR3 is 15 residues long. Germline-derived CDR1 and CDR2 are KGHDR and SFDVKD.

V gene TRBV28 combines with J gene TRBJ2-1; TRBD1 agrees at 9 bases. Losses at the gene ends were 4 bases for V and 0 bases for J; bases not matched to a gene: 1. Germline values: CDR1 MDHEN, CDR2 SYDVKM. The CDR3 is made up of 15 amino acids. The CDR3 sequence: CASSSTGGSYNEQFF. CDR3 sequence (DNA): TGTGCCAGCAGTTCGACAGGGGGCTCCTACAATGAGCAGTTCTTC.

This clone turned up a few times. The V and J genes are TRBV28 and TRBJ2-7; 13 nucleotides match TRBD2. The CDR3 loop spans 16 amino acids. With V trimmed by 5 bases and J by 4 bases, 8 bases remained unmatched. Germline loops: CDR1 MDHEN, CDR2 SYDVKM. The CDR3 is CASSNPGLAGIYEQYF. CDR3 in DNA: TGTGCCAGCAGTAATCCGGGACTAGCGGGAATATACGAGCAGTACTTC.

This chain joins TRBV7-9 and TRBJ2-7; 7 positions match TRBD2. The V gene end was trimmed by 5 bases and the J gene end by 6 bases; junction bases not matched to a gene: 13. The germline gives CDR1 SEHNR, CDR2 FQNEAQ (reference sequence). The CDR3 has 15 amino acids. The DNA of the CDR3 is TGTGCCAGCAGCCCCGGTGGCGGGAGATCCCCCGAGCAGTACTTC. Translating gives CASSPGGGRSPEQYF.

A note on this clone: This specimen includes other DNA sequences encoding the same CDR3. V is TRBV27 and J is TRBJ2-5; the D is unclear. V lost 2 bases and J lost 7, with 14 bases in between. Germline V gene sequence: CDR1 MNHEY, CDR2 SMNVEV (reference sequence). The CDR3 sequence is 14 residues long. DNA of the CDR3: TGTGCCAGCAGTTTAGAAGTGGGCGCCGGGACCCAGTACTTC. Translating gives CASSLEVGAGTQYF.

The V gene is TRBV6-8, the J gene TRBJ2-3; TRBD2 aligns across 9 bases. The CDR3 has 20 amino acids. Germline trimming cut 6 bases from V and 4 bases from J; bases unmatched to any gene: 23. CDR1 and CDR2 (germline): MNHGY, SAAAGT. The CDR3 sequence is CASSGEGQQLAGDAADTQYF. The CDR3 nucleotides read TGTGCCAGCAGCGGCGAGGGACAGCAATTAGCGGGAGATGCCGCAGATACGCAGTATTTT.

The gene calls are TRBV4-1 and TRBJ1-1; D unclear. Trimming cost V 4 bases and J 1 base, with 10 bases left between them. Germline V gene data show CDR1 as MGHRA and CDR2 as YSYEKL. The CDR3 runs 14 residues. The CDR3 loop is CASSRGLENTEAFF. CDR3 DNA: TGCGCCAGCAGCCGCGGACTCGAGAACACTGAAGCTTTCTTT.

This chain links TRBV4-3 with TRBJ2-1; the D gene is possibly TRBD2 (5 bases). From germline, CDR1 is LGHNA and CDR2 YSLEER. The CDR3 contains 16 residues. V was pared by 1 base and J by 7 bases, with 17 bases between. The CDR3 region has the DNA TGCGCCAGCAGCCAAGGGTCAGAGAGGGCCGGGAATGAGCAGTTCTTC. This sequence encodes CASSQGSERAGNEQFF.

The V and J genes are TRBV3-1 (or the pseudogene TRBV3-2) and TRBJ2-3; 8 bases map to TRBD1. This CDR3 is 15 amino acids long. Germline CDR1 LGHDT, CDR2 YNNKEL (reference sequence). Germline trimming cut 0 bases from V and 4 bases from J; bases unmatched to any gene: 3. This CDR3 reads CASSQDPGGADTQYF. CDR3 sequence (DNA): TGTGCCAGCAGCCAAGATCCAGGGGGCGCAGATACGCAGTATTTT.

V and J are TRBV11-2 and TRBJ2-3; 9 bases are a match to TRBD2. The germline gives CDR1 SGHAT, CDR2 FQNNGV. CDR3 length: 13 amino acids. The junction had 3 bases not matched to a gene; V was cut back by 7 bases and J by 4 bases. The CDR3 DNA follows: TGTGCCAGCACATTAGCGGGGGCAGATACGCAGTATTTT. Translated: CASTLAGADTQYF.

This chain links TRBV4-2 with TRBJ1-2, with D possibly being TRBD1 (6 bases). The germline V gene encodes CDR1 LGHNA and CDR2 YNFKEQ. Trimming removed 1 base at V and 7 bases at J, with 16 bases between. The CDR3 is 15 residues long. CDR3 in DNA: TGTGCCAGCAGCCAAGTGGAGAGGGGGACGGGTGGCTACACCTTC. Amino acid sequence: CASSQVERGTGGYTF.

This clone is categorized as large (0.1 to 1%). Different DNA sequences within this sample yield the same CDR3. J is TRBJ2-1 and V is TRBV4-3, with 11 nucleotides matching TRBD2. The trim removed 1 base at V and 7 bases at J, leaving 6 bases unmatched. The germline V gene encodes CDR1 LGHNA and CDR2 YSLEER. The CDR3 length is 16 residues. The CDR3 coding sequence is TGCGCCAGCAGCCAAGGGGTAGCGGGAGGGCCGAATGAGCAGTTCTTC. This codes for CASSQGVAGGPNEQFF.

The chain employs TRBV11-3 and TRBJ2-3; TRBD2 matches 15 bases. CDR3 length: 16 residues. Germline loops: CDR1 SGHNT, CDR2 YENEEA. V shed 5 bases, J shed 4 bases, and the junction held 4 bases outside the gene matches. CDR3 region: CASSLRTSGRADTQYF. In DNA, the CDR3 is TGTGCCAGCAGCCTCAGGACTAGCGGGAGGGCAGATACGCAGTATTTT.

The chain employs TRBV7-2 and TRBJ2-7; D is possibly TRBD2 (5 bases). Germline V CDR1 and CDR2: SGHTA, FQGNSA. Trimming cost V 5 bases and J 2 bases, with 22 bases left between them. The CDR3 contains 17 residues. In nucleotides, the CDR3 is TGTGCCAGCAGCGTACACACGAGGGTAGCGTCCCCCTACGAGCAGTACTTC. Encoded protein: CASSVHTRVASPYEQYF.

The V and J genes are TRBV3-1 (or the pseudogene TRBV3-2) and TRBJ2-7; D call uncertain. CDR1 is LGHDT and CDR2 is YNNKEL in the germline V gene (reference sequence). CDR3 length equals 16 residues. Trimming shortened V by 0 bases and J by 3 bases, and 15 bases separated the two germline ends. The CDR3: CASSQECETADYEQYF. As DNA, the CDR3 is TGTGCCAGCAGCCAAGAATGTGAGACGGCGGACTACGAGCAGTACTTC.

V usage is TRBV25-1 and J usage is TRBJ2-7, with D perhaps matching TRBD1 (5 bases). The CDR3 loop spans 14 amino acids. Germline CDR1 MGHDK, CDR2 SYGVNS. V was pared by 6 bases and J by 7 bases, with 19 bases between. CDR3 bases: TGTGCCAGCAGCAGGACAAATCCCGTGGGGGAGCAGTACTTC. Translating it yields CASSRTNPVGEQYF.

This clone showed up just once. The chain recombines TRBV2 with TRBJ2-1, with D tentatively TRBD2 (6 bases). V was cut by 6 bases and J by 14 bases, with 17 bases left in between. This CDR3 has 12 amino acids. CDR1 SNHLY and CDR2 FYNNEI come from the germline V gene. CDR3 loop: CASRTGSPMKFF. In DNA, the CDR3 is TGTGCCAGCAGGACCGGGAGCCCGATGAAGTTCTTC.

The CDR3 DNA sequence: TGTGCCAGCAGCGTAGGGGCCGCGAGGGTAGGTGATGAAGCTTTCTTT. Translation gives CASSVGAARVGDEAFF. The V call is TRBV9, the J call TRBJ1-1; D is ambiguous. From germline, CDR1 is SGDLS and CDR2 YYNGEE. Deletions cut 0 bases from V and 7 bases from J, with 19 bases between. The CDR3 covers 16 residues.

This chain joins TRBV6-2 or TRBV6-3 and TRBJ2-3, with 12 bases matching TRBD2. Germline lookup yields CDR1 MNHEY and CDR2 SVGEGT. V trimming: 0 bases; J trimming: 5 bases; junction bases outside the gene matches: 6. The CDR3 is made up of 17 amino acids. CDR3 coding DNA: TGTGCCAGCAGTTACTCTACTAGCGGGAGGTTTGGAGATACGCAGTATTTT. This encodes CASSYSTSGRFGDTQYF.

This clone was observed a few times. The same CDR3 is also encoded by other DNA sequences in this sample. The chain carries TRBV5-6 and TRBJ1-1, with TRBD1 identical over 10 bases. CDR3 length: 15 amino acids. V gave up 5 bases and J gave up 3 bases; unmatched junction bases: 7. Germline CDR1 reads SGHDT; CDR2 reads YYEEEE. The CDR3 region is CASRLTGGADTEAFF. Here the CDR3 DNA reads TGTGCCAGCAGATTGACAGGGGGCGCGGACACTGAAGCTTTCTTT.

The chain recombines TRBV29-1 with TRBJ2-5, with D maybe TRBD1 (5 bases). V lost 2 bases, J lost 5 bases, and 15 bases lay in between. The CDR3 has 14 residues. CDR1 and CDR2 (germline): SQVTM, ANQGSEA. CDR3: CSVEWGLVGETQYF. The CDR3 bases are TGCAGCGTTGAATGGGGCCTCGTGGGGGAGACCCAGTACTTC.

The gene calls are TRBV19 and TRBJ2-3, with 9 bases that match TRBD1. The CDR3 contains 17 residues. The junction had 13 bases not matched to a gene; V was cut back by 9 bases and J by 0 bases. Germline V gives CDR1 LNHDA, CDR2 SQIVND (reference sequence). The CDR3 nucleotides are TGTGCCAGATCCGGGACAGGGAGTGTAGTTAGCACAGATACGCAGTATTTT. Translation gives CARSGTGSVVSTDTQYF.